The 24 T cell receptor beta chains below come from one sample, sequenced in a study of metastatic and nonmetastatic thyroid tumors. With MiXCR, TCRdb reprocessed the PCR reads. Of some 7,000 clones listed, under 45% are singletons. Each patient went into thyroid surgery without having received any treatment. Sequenced sample: adjacent normal tissue. Receptor source: a female donor with papillary thyroid cancer or a benign thyroid nodule (not recorded which). Some clones in this sample may be carry-over from other donors' samples.

The chain links TRBV6-1 to TRBJ1-1; D remains ambiguous. Germline V CDR1 and CDR2: MNHNS, SASEGT. Trimming removed 5 bases from V and 0 bases from J, with 13 bases in between. The CDR3 has 15 amino acids. CDR3 sequence: CASSPADGLNTEAFF. CDR3 DNA: TGTGCCAGCAGTCCTGCGGACGGTTTGAACACTGAAGCTTTCTTT.

This clone was seen a handful of times. The chain carries TRBV6-2 or TRBV6-3 and TRBJ1-1; D unresolved. Germline V CDR1 and CDR2: MNHEY, SVGEGT. V was shortened by 0 bases and J by 7 bases, with 6 bases between the two germline ends. The length of the CDR3 is 12 residues. The CDR3 nucleotides are TGTGCCAGCAGTTACTCGGGAGGTGAAGCTTTCTTT. Its protein is CASSYSGGEAFF.

The V call is TRBV6-5, the J call TRBJ1-2, with a tentative D call TRBD1 (5 bases). Germline V gene lookup returns CDR1 MNHEY and CDR2 SVGAGI. V lost 0 bases and J lost 8, with 10 bases in between. CDR3 length: 13 amino acids. The CDR3 reads CASSYSGVEGYTF. CDR3 DNA sequence: TGTGCCAGCAGTTACTCAGGGGTGGAGGGCTACACCTTC.

This clone was seen a handful of times. This chain links TRBV2 with TRBJ2-1; D unclear. Trimming removed 2 bases from V and 14 bases from J, with 1 base in between. The CDR3 loop spans 8 amino acids. Germline lookup yields CDR1 SNHLY and CDR2 FYNNEI. The CDR3 DNA sequence: TGTGCCAGCAGTGAAAAGTTCTTC. As protein: CASSEKFF.

Note on this clone: Germline and junction disagree at one end, which may indicate a read error. This chain uses TRBV4-2 with TRBJ2-3, with D possibly called TRBD1 or TRBD2 (7 bases each). The V gene's germline CDR1 is LGHNA and CDR2 YNFKEQ. This CDR3 region has 16 residues. The chain's CDR3 is CASSQVTRGGSDTPYF. In DNA, the CDR3 is TGTGCCAGCAGCCAAGTTACCAGGGGGGGCTCGGATACGCCGTATTTT.

By proportion, this clone is large. This rearrangement joins TRBV5-1 to TRBJ2-2; D not certain. The V gene lost 0 bases and the J gene lost 4 bases, with 7 bases spanning the gap. Germline values: CDR1 SGHRS, CDR2 YFSETQ. This CDR3 comprises 14 residues. CDR3 bases: TGCGCCAGCAGCTTGGCGCAGAGCACCGGGGAGCTGTTTTTT. Protein: CASSLAQSTGELFF.

The CDR3 DNA reads as TGCAGTGCTATAGAAGGGGGTAGGAACACTGAAGCTTTCTTT. Residues: CSAIEGGRNTEAFF. The V and J genes are TRBV20-1 and TRBJ1-1; a weak D match, TRBD1 (6 bases). Deletions cut 4 bases from V and 1 base from J, with 13 bases between. Germline values: CDR1 DFQATT, CDR2 SNEGSKA (reference sequence). CDR3 length: 14 amino acids.

In regard to this clone: Germline is not matched at one junction end, which may reflect a read error. The same CDR3 is also encoded by other DNA sequences in this sample. The V gene is TRBV7-3, the J gene TRBJ1-1; 8 bases agree with TRBD1. The CDR3 contains 14 residues. CDR1 SGHTA and CDR2 FQGTGA come from the germline V gene. CDR3 DNA sequence: TGTGCTAGCAGCGCCGACAGGGGAGTTACTGAAGCTTTCTTT. Its protein is CASSADRGVTEAFF.

Concerning this clone itself: Germline is not matched at one junction end, which may reflect a read error. The chain carries TRBV6-9 and TRBJ1-5; D is perhaps TRBD1 (5 bases). Germline CDR1 reads MNHGY; CDR2 reads SVAAGI. The CDR3 spans 12 residues. The CDR3 spells CASRERVQPQHF. The CDR3 DNA is TGCGCCAGCAGGGAAAGGGTTCAGCCCCAGCATTTT.

This chain joins TRBV7-8 and TRBJ1-1; D is ambiguous. Trimming removed 1 base from V and 5 bases from J, with 11 bases in between. The CDR3 length is 14 residues. Looked up from germline, CDR1 is SGHVS and CDR2 is FQNEAQ. The CDR3 DNA sequence: TGTGCCAGCAGCTTAGTTGGAGGGAATACTGAAGCTTTCTTT. Residues: CASSLVGGNTEAFF.

On this clone: It may be a read error: a sequence one base away is much more abundant. The chain combines TRBV7-2 with TRBJ2-5; 12 bases fit TRBD2. The J call may be mistaken, given a closer DNA end match to TRBJ2-1. Per germline, CDR1 SGHTA and CDR2 FQGNSA. This CDR3 contains 15 residues. CDR3 sequence reads: CASSSVLAGGNEQFF. CDR3 bases: TGTGCCAGCAGCTCGGTACTAGCGGGAGGTAATGAGCAGTTCTTC.

The chain couples TRBV12-3 or TRBV12-4 to TRBJ2-1, with D unclear. The CDR3 runs 12 residues. Trimming cost V 1 base and J 10 bases, with 8 bases left between them. CDR3 loop: CASSLGWQEQFF. The CDR3 DNA sequence: TGTGCCAGCAGTTTAGGATGGCAGGAGCAGTTCTTC.

The rearrangement links TRBV6-2 or TRBV6-3 to TRBJ2-3; 9 nucleotides agree with TRBD2. Trimming at V came to 4 bases and at J to 5 bases, leaving 10 bases not matched to a gene. The length of the CDR3 is 16 residues. CDR1 and CDR2 (germline): MNHEY, SVGEGT. The CDR3, as DNA: TGTGCCAGCAGTTCCCAAATCATAGCGGGAGTAGATACGCAGTATTTT. Its translation: CASSSQIIAGVDTQYF.

The rearrangement joins TRBV19 to TRBJ1-6, with TRBD1 as a possible D gene (5 bases). Germline V gene data show CDR1 as LNHDA and CDR2 as SQIVND (reference sequence). V lost 8 bases and J lost 0, with 11 bases in between. The CDR3 loop spans 15 amino acids. The CDR3 is CASLPGSSYNSPLHF. DNA for the CDR3: TGTGCCAGTCTGCCAGGGAGCTCCTATAATTCACCCCTCCACTTT.

This clone was detected a few times. This chain links TRBV29-1 with TRBJ1-1, with TRBD1 as a possible D gene (5 bases). The CDR3 totals 13 residues. Between the trimmed V and J ends, which lost 4 bases and 1 base, there was a span of 10 bases. The V gene's germline CDR1 is SQVTM and CDR2 ANQGSEA. CDR3: CSVVRDPNTEAFF. The DNA for the CDR3 is TGCAGCGTTGTAAGGGACCCGAACACTGAAGCTTTCTTT.

In its sample, this clone was seen a few times. Written as DNA, the CDR3 is TGCGCCAGCACCGTCGGGCAGGGGGCCTATGGCTACACCTTC. It translates to CASTVGQGAYGYTF. The V and J genes are TRBV5-1 and TRBJ1-2; TRBD1 matches at 8 bases. There are 14 residues in the CDR3. V shed 6 bases, J shed 4 bases, and the junction held 8 bases outside the gene matches. Germline-derived CDR1 and CDR2 are SGHRS and YFSETQ. Drawing the rest from reference TRBV5-1 and TRBJ1-2, the complete variable domain is KAGVTQTPRYLIKTRGQQVTLSCSPISGHRSVSWYQQTPGQGLQFLFEYFSETQRNKGNFPGRFSGRQFSNSRSEMNVSTLELGDSALYLCASTVGQGAYGYTFGSGTRLTVV.

This clone was observed a handful of times. Here the CDR3 reads CASSVGGPASGNTIYF. In DNA, the CDR3 is TGTGCCAGCAGTGTTGGGGGCCCTGCCTCTGGAAACACCATATATTTT. The genes are TRBV6-1 and TRBJ1-3; TRBD1 might be the D (6 bases). This CDR3 spans 16 amino acids. Trimming stripped 4 bases from V and 0 bases from J, with 13 bases between. The germline V gene has CDR1 MNHNS and CDR2 SASEGT.

The rearrangement joins TRBV11-2 to TRBJ1-2; D might be TRBD1 (6 bases). Germline V gene sequence: CDR1 SGHAT, CDR2 FQNNGV. The CDR3 consists of 13 residues. Between the trimmed V and J ends, which lost 3 bases and 9 bases, there was a span of 14 bases. The CDR3 reads CASSFSGVRSYTF. The CDR3 DNA follows: TGTGCCAGCAGCTTCTCAGGGGTGCGAAGCTACACCTTC.

This clone was seen a handful of times. This chain connects TRBV24-1 to TRBJ1-4, with unresolved D. The CDR3 covers 13 residues. V lost 6 bases and J 3 bases, leaving 7 bases between the germline ends. The germline V gene has CDR1 KGHDR and CDR2 SFDVKD. CDR3: CATSTGANEKLFF. Written as DNA, the CDR3 is TGTGCCACCAGTACCGGAGCTAATGAAAAACTGTTTTTT.

This clone has only a few counts. V is TRBV6-2 or TRBV6-3 and J is TRBJ1-1, with 11 bases that match TRBD1. The CDR3 runs to 20 residues. Germline V gene sequence: CDR1 MNHEY, CDR2 SVGEGT. The trim removed 0 bases at V and 0 bases at J, leaving 12 bases unmatched. The CDR3 sequence: CASSYSRTGGLGTMNTEAFF. The DNA for the CDR3 is TGTGCCAGCAGTTACTCACGGACAGGGGGCTTAGGAACCATGAACACTGAAGCTTTCTTT.

The CDR3 region has the DNA TGTGCCAGCAGTTTACCTGGAAACACCATATATTTT. This sequence encodes CASSLPGNTIYF. This chain connects TRBV27 to TRBJ1-3; the D is unclear. Germline CDR1 is MNHEY and CDR2 is SMNVEV (reference sequence). The ends were cut back, 2 bases at V and 2 bases at J, with 1 base in the middle. The CDR3 length is 12 residues.

The V call is TRBV25-1, the J call TRBJ1-1; TRBD1 is a possible D gene (5 bases). The germline V gene encodes CDR1 MGHDK and CDR2 SYGVNS. Trimming left V 3 bases short and J 0 bases short, with 8 bases between. The CDR3 sequence is 14 residues long. The CDR3 sequence: CASSEEGMNTEAFF. The CDR3 nucleotides are TGTGCCAGCAGTGAGGAGGGGATGAACACTGAAGCTTTCTTT.

By frequency in the sample, this clone is large (0.1 to 1%). Written as DNA, the CDR3 is TGTGCCAGCAGCCCTCCGACAGGGGCGAACACTGAAGCTTTCTTT. Amino acid sequence: CASSPPTGANTEAFF. The rearrangement uses TRBV7-9 and TRBJ1-1; 8 nucleotides agree with TRBD1. Per germline, CDR1 SEHNR and CDR2 FQNEAQ (reference sequence). With V trimmed by 5 bases and J by 1 base, 6 bases remained unmatched. There are 15 residues in the CDR3.

This clone was observed a handful of times. The V and J genes are TRBV27 and TRBJ1-1, with D perhaps TRBD1 (6 bases). The CDR3 loop spans 15 amino acids. Trimming removed 3 bases at V and 0 bases at J, with 11 bases between. From germline, CDR1 is MNHEY and CDR2 SMNVEV (reference sequence). For the CDR3, the DNA is TGTGCCAGCAGTTTGACAGGCAACATGAACACTGAAGCTTTCTTT. This gives the protein CASSLTGNMNTEAFF.